This note documents a single T cell receptor beta chain sequence. The clone's antigen remains unknown. Per-nucleotide qualities are absent, and no much larger clonotype sits a single base away. The CDR3 sequence holds 14 residues, the cysteine and phenylalanine included. Kept here is only the CDR3 DNA, which spans 42 bases and is read in frame from base 1. The junction shows trimming of 6 bases on V and 1 base on J, plus 9 bases between the germline ends. For CDR1 and CDR2, the germline V gene (reference sequence) lists LNHDA and SQIVND. This sample is part of a study of blood T cell repertoires in COVID-19 (dated by TCRdb to the early 2020s). As for the study more broadly: Samples covering the acute and convalescent phases of COVID-19 were provided by collaborators in the United States, Italy and Spain. The prospective study material was composed of cDNA or gDNA derived from T cells, B-cell-depleted T cells, or PBMCs. The dataset comprised deeply sampled blood TCRbeta repertoires from subjects exposed to, actively infected with, or recovered from COVID-19. A freely available public database, intended as a resource for researchers studying the immune response to SARS-CoV-2, is where the repertoires were released. The samples were drawn from two sources: the first 160 participants of the ongoing ImmuneRACE study, and 950 to 1,500 subjects contributed by 6 global collaborators. The sample metadata nearly always contained a de-identified subject ID, COVID-19 status, age in years and sex. Where HLA class I and class II types were available, the types were taken from metadata supplied by the sample provider, not from assay-based typing.

TCRbeta CDR3 regions were amplified from genomic DNA by means of the immunoSEQ Assay, a bias-controlled multiplex PCR. The authors processed their data as follows. The number of nucleated cells in each sample was estimated by amplification of reference gene primers within the assay. Sequence reads were collapsed and filtered to measure the absolute abundance of every unique TCRbeta CDR3 rearrangement. For each sample, productive Simpson clonality was calculated as the square root of Simpson's diversity index across productive rearrangements. In TCRdb, the immuneACCESS table is reduced to in-frame sequences with V and J assigned. These tables do not hold every clone; where another copy was compared, an unresolved V gene accounts for under half, and the others remain unexplained. That table gives V, J and clone size, and the DNA gave D and trimming. The sample table contains 140,000 to 150,000 clones; only one count was recorded for 81% of them. 7% to 9% of the sample rests with the top ten.

The paper as a whole reports these results and caveats: The quantity of clinical and demographic metadata differed by source and by participant and was supplied without curation.

Collaborating institutions collected whole blood in K2EDTA tubes following their own protocols. For TCRbeta analysis, collaborator samples were shipped as frozen whole blood, as isolated PBMCs, or as DNA extracted from either sample type. This clonotype was obtained from a human donor with acute or convalescent COVID-19. The donor label of this sample is uncertain. This chain is built from TRBV19 and TRBJ2-2; no D gene is confidently identified. Sequencing was performed on peripheral blood. The CDR3 reads CASRSPGNTGELFF. Read as DNA, the sequence is TGTGCCAGTAGGAGCCCAGGGAACACCGGGGAGCTGTTTTTT.